This T cell receptor beta chain originates from a study of PD-1 blockade in classical Hodgkin lymphoma. Measured with immunoSEQ multiplex PCR; TCRdb has only the in-frame clones, and not every one. The sample records roughly 10,000 clones, 85% to 90% being singletons. Specified time point: newly diagnosed, previously untreated cHL patient sample. After PBMCs were thawed, their CD8+ T cells were isolated by magnetic negative selection. A comparison was provided by newly diagnosed, untreated classical Hodgkin lymphoma PBMCs. Study-level points and caveats: The authors have not defined what causes the repertoire differences, possibly disease activity or prior therapy.

Notes on this clone: Its specificity is not known.

CDR3 size: 18 residues. CDR1 MGHDK and CDR2 SYGVNS come from the germline V gene. Between the trimmed V and J ends, which lost 8 bases and 7 bases, there was a span of 30 bases. This sequence joins TRBV25-1 and TRBJ2-1; either TRBD1 or TRBD2 may fit D (5 bases each). This TCR derives from a human donor with classical Hodgkin lymphoma. Sequenced material: CD8+ T cells from blood. In DNA form, the CDR3 reads TGTGCCAGCGCCGGTTCGAAAAGGCTAGACACGGGGCCAAATGAGCAGTTCTTC. Amino acids: CASAGSKRLDTGPNEQFF. The entire variable domain, with the rest obtained from reference TRBV25-1 and TRBJ2-1, is as follows: EADIYQTPRYLVIGTGKKITLECSQTMGHDKMYWYQQDPGMELHLIHYSYGVNSTEKGDLSSESTVSRIRTEHFPLTLESARPSHTSQYLCASAGSKRLDTGPNEQFFGPGTRLTVL.